This is a list of T cell receptor beta chains from one sample in a study of cytotoxic CD8 clonotypes in ibrutinib-treated CLL. Sequencing used immunoSEQ multiplex PCR; TCRdb keeps in-frame clones, though not all of them. The data show around 310,000 clones, more than 65% seen once. The specimen comprised PBMCs, sampled before ibrutinib treatment. Every receptor here comes from a human donor with chronic lymphocytic leukemia. Each CDR3 is given without its conserved first and last residue.

v_gene,CDR3aa
TRBV25-1,ASSVGGANTEAF
TRBV29-1,SVGSGNTEAF
TRBV7-2,AGRVDRGFSDTQY
TRBV27,ASSLYYKQY
TRBV19,ASSSRQTMQPQH
TRBV30,AWSAGGNQPQH
TRBV27,ASSLSSWGETQY
TRBV29-1,SVVKRDRVFEQY
TRBV30,AWSRRTSGNYEQY
TRBV7-2,ASSLSLRLAGIYNEQF
TRBV30,AWGTENTEAF
TRBV2,ASKNLGVFGELF
TRBV6-6,ASIPGTGHHYEQY
TRBV5-1,ASRSDLGHRGSEQY
TRBV5-6,ASSLRPGSYGYT
TRBV4-1,ASSLRRTSGSYEQY
TRBV28,ASSPGLAGSGELF
TRBV28,ASRPSAATPL
TRBV11-2,ASSLGTGFSYEQY
TRBV12-5,ASGSPNQPQH
TRBV28,ASSVGGQVSYEQY
TRBV5-4,ASSAPGTRAYEQF
TRBV2,ASKDRARETEEKLF
TRBV4-2,ASSPEVGWGTQY
TRBV6-5,ASQLAGGPVDTQY
TRBV9,ASSVDWGENGELF
TRBV11-3,ASSLGRGRGYEQY
TRBV28,ASSGIPSTNEQF
TRBV7-2,ASSSDRVVGNQPQH
TRBV29-1,SVGDSGTGSEKLF
TRBV25-1,ASSWFGGGSEAF
TRBV18,ASSPRVGGSGYT
TRBV27,ASSLGAYYEQY
TRBV5-1,ASSVGTSPRSSYNEQF
TRBV7-2,ASSLALTSKSSYNEQF
TRBV9,ASSVEGTSGPPQY
TRBV30,AWGYSGAAYEQY
TRBV6-6,ASSSPGQRNYGYT
TRBV9,ASSVAGFGGTGSLEQY
TRBV28,ASSSRTSGRVNTGELF